Listed below are T cell receptor beta chains from one sample, sequenced in a study of T cell changes during pregnancy in multiple sclerosis. TCRdb's copy holds only in-frame clones and misses some; the assay was immunoSEQ multiplex PCR. The table records tens of thousands of clones, 92% of them present only once. The source was peripheral blood, collected in the second trimester of pregnancy. These receptors originate from a female donor in good health, enrolled as a control in a pregnancy study. Both conserved end residues are part of each CDR3. D genes are given only for firm matches. Clone size is stated in some rows and not others, as once, few, many or a class when expanded.

size	V	J	D	CDR3	DNA
NA	TRBV19	TRBJ2-5	NA	CASSIGEETQYF	TGTGCCAGTAGTATAGGCGAAGAGACCCAGTACTTC
NA	TRBV5-1	TRBJ2-5	NA	CASSLLEQETQYF	TGCGCCAGCAGCTTGTTAGAACAAGAGACCCAGTACTTC
NA	TRBV5-4	TRBJ1-1	NA	CATNRGGLSTEAFF	TGTGCCACAAATCGGGGGGGCTTGAGCACTGAAGCTTTCTTT
NA	TRBV9	TRBJ2-3	TRBD2	CASSVGYSGGSTDTQYF	TGTGCCAGCAGCGTAGGGTATAGCGGGGGTTCCACAGATACGCAGTATTTT
NA	TRBV18	TRBJ2-3	NA	CASSPPTRNTDTQYF	TGTGCCAGCTCACCACCGACACGCAACACAGATACGCAGTATTTT
NA	TRBV5-4	TRBJ2-2	NA	CASSPTGTYTGELFF	TGTGCCAGCAGCCCGACTGGAACCTACACCGGGGAGCTGTTTTTT
NA	TRBV25-1	TRBJ2-7	TRBD1	CASSDLRTGGYEQYF	TGTGCCAGCAGTGACTTAAGGACAGGGGGCTACGAGCAGTACTTC
NA	TRBV7-9	TRBJ2-1	NA	CASSLGGTSYNEQFF	TGTGCCAGCAGCTTAGGCGGGACGTCCTACAATGAGCAGTTCTTC
once	TRBV29-1	TRBJ1-5	TRBD1	CSAQTGNSNQPQHF	TGCAGCGCTCAGACAGGGAATAGCAATCAGCCCCAGCATTTT
NA	TRBV4-2	TRBJ2-7	TRBD2	CASSQGTRSSYEQYF	TGTGCCAGCAGCCAGGGGACTAGGAGCTCCTACGAGCAGTACTTC
NA	TRBV2	TRBJ2-2	TRBD1	CASQRTGGPGELFF	TGTGCCAGCCAGAGGACAGGGGGCCCCGGGGAGCTGTTTTTT
once	TRBV15	TRBJ1-5	NA	CATSRRGNQPQHF	TGTGCCACCAGCAGACGGGGGAATCAGCCCCAGCATTTT
NA	TRBV11-2	TRBJ2-7	NA	CASSFGTASYEQYF	TGTGCCAGCAGCTTTGGCACAGCCTCCTACGAGCAGTACTTC
NA	TRBV18	TRBJ2-1	TRBD2	CASSPLGTSRNNGQFF	TGTGCCAGCTCACCTCTAGGGACTAGCAGGAATAATGGGCAGTTCTTC
NA	TRBV14	TRBJ2-1	NA	CASSLAGWYNEQFF	TGTGCCAGCAGCCTTGCGGGGTGGTACAATGAGCAGTTCTTC
NA	TRBV6-5	TRBJ1-1	TRBD1	CASGAGGLTEAFF	TGTGCCAGCGGGGCAGGGGGCTTGACTGAAGCTTTCTTT
NA	TRBV5-1	TRBJ1-5	TRBD1	CASSTGEGNQPQHF	TGCGCCAGCTCGACAGGGGAGGGCAATCAGCCCCAGCATTTT
NA	TRBV7-9	TRBJ2-1	NA	CASSLEEIYNEQFF	TGTGCCAGCAGCTTAGAGGAGATTTACAATGAGCAGTTCTTC
NA	TRBV18	TRBJ2-4	TRBD1	CASSLSRDRKNIQYF	TGTGCCAGCTCCCTTTCACGGGACAGGAAAAACATTCAGTACTTC
NA	TRBV19	TRBJ1-1	NA	CASSIVSEGRTEAFF	TGTGCCAGTAGTATAGTTTCGGAGGGTCGCACTGAAGCTTTCTTT
NA	TRBV28	TRBJ2-1	TRBD2	CAIQAGGGYNEQFF	TGTGCCATCCAAGCGGGAGGAGGGTACAATGAGCAGTTCTTC
NA	TRBV29-1	TRBJ2-3	TRBD2	CSVYPSGSSDTQYF	TGCAGCGTCTACCCTAGCGGGAGCTCAGATACGCAGTATTTT
many	TRBV10-2	TRBJ1-1	TRBD1	CASSVTQGGAWAFF	TGCGCCAGCAGTGTGACCCAGGGGGGTGCATGGGCTTTCTTT
NA	TRBV11-2	TRBJ1-2	NA	CASSVSGVGYGYTF	TGTGCCAGCAGCGTCTCAGGGGTTGGGTATGGCTACACCTTC
NA	TRBV10-3	TRBJ2-7	TRBD2	CAISGGDSFEQYF	TGTGCCATCTCCGGGGGGGACTCGTTCGAGCAGTACTTC
NA	TRBV7-9	TRBJ2-7	TRBD1	CASSFAGGQGLFGWEQYF	TGTGCCAGCAGCTTCGCCGGGGGACAGGGCCTCTTCGGGTGGGAGCAGTACTTC
NA	TRBV30	TRBJ1-2	TRBD1	CAWDRGYGYTF	TGTGCCTGGGACAGGGGATACGGCTACACCTTC
many	TRBV19	TRBJ1-6	NA	CASSSNRADNSPLHF	TGTGCCAGTAGTTCCAACAGGGCGGACAATTCACCCCTCCACTTT
NA	TRBV6-5	TRBJ1-5	NA	CASSPLYSNQPQHF	TGTGCCAGCAGCCCTCTCTATAGCAATCAGCCCCAGCATTTT
few	TRBV19	TRBJ1-5	NA	CASSQGLHQPQHF	TGTGCCAGCTCCCAGGGCCTCCATCAGCCCCAGCATTTT
once	TRBV18	TRBJ1-2	NA	CASSPGSRTAANYGYTF	TGTGCCAGCTCACCAGGTAGTCGGACAGCAGCTAACTATGGCTACACCTTC
NA	TRBV13	TRBJ2-5	TRBD2	CASSLRAGEETQYF	TGTGCCAGCAGCTTGAGAGCGGGAGAAGAGACCCAGTACTTC
NA	TRBV2	TRBJ2-7	TRBD2	CASRVGGVYEVEQYF	TGTGCCAGCAGGGTCGGGGGGGTATACGAGGTCGAGCAGTACTTC
NA	TRBV7-9	TRBJ2-5	NA	CASSSRLEVVETQYF	TGTGCCAGCAGCTCCAGACTAGAGGTTGTTGAGACCCAGTACTTC
NA	TRBV7-3	TRBJ2-1	NA	CASSLSGVLNNEQFF	TGTGCCAGCAGCCTAAGCGGAGTTCTCAACAATGAGCAGTTCTTC
NA	TRBV30	TRBJ1-5	NA	CAWGYSYNQPQHF	TGTGCCTGGGGCTACAGTTACAATCAGCCCCAGCATTTT
NA	TRBV19	TRBJ2-1	TRBD2	CASSTGSGGLEDEQFF	TGTGCCAGTAGTACGGGGAGCGGGGGACTCGAGGATGAGCAGTTCTTC
NA	TRBV5-4	TRBJ2-5	TRBD2	CASSFMSPGGETQYF	TGTGCCAGCAGCTTTATGTCTCCGGGAGGAGAGACCCAGTACTTC
NA	TRBV28	TRBJ1-2	NA	CASSQYGYTF	TGTGCCAGCAGTCAGTATGGCTACACCTTC
few	TRBV30	TRBJ1-1	NA	CAWTFNTEAFF	TGTGCCTGGACCTTTAACACTGAAGCTTTCTTT
few	TRBV28	TRBJ2-3	TRBD1	CASNPLVGQWADTQYF	TGTGCCAGCAATCCTTTGGTGGGACAGTGGGCAGATACGCAGTATTTT
NA	TRBV21-1	TRBJ2-3	NA	CASSKGGAPRGDTQYF	TGTGCCAGCAGCAAAGGAGGAGCACCCAGGGGGGATACGCAGTATTTT
NA	TRBV18	TRBJ1-1	TRBD1	CASSPSQGGTEAFF	TGTGCCAGCTCACCATCACAGGGGGGGACTGAAGCTTTCTTT
NA	TRBV5-6	TRBJ2-3	NA	CASSERDSEWADTQYF	TGTGCCAGCAGCGAACGGGACTCCGAGTGGGCAGATACGCAGTATTTT
NA	TRBV2	TRBJ1-1	NA	CARADGRGTEAFF	TGTGCCAGGGCGGACGGAAGGGGAACTGAAGCTTTCTTT
NA	TRBV6-5	TRBJ2-1	NA	CASSYSDYREQFF	TGTGCCAGCAGTTACTCAGACTACCGCGAGCAGTTCTTC
NA	TRBV11-3	TRBJ2-7	TRBD2	CASSPSGGAYEQYF	TGTGCCAGCAGCCCGAGCGGGGGGGCTTACGAGCAGTACTTC
NA	TRBV28	TRBJ1-2	TRBD1	CASSPGGQLNGYTF	TGTGCCAGCAGTCCAGGGGGACAGCTTAATGGCTACACCTTC
NA	TRBV30	TRBJ1-3	NA	CAWSVSTGNTIYF	TGTGCCTGGAGTGTTAGCACCGGAAACACCATATATTTT
NA	TRBV18	TRBJ1-5	TRBD1	CASSTGGPNQPQHF	TGTGCCAGCTCGACAGGGGGTCCCAATCAGCCCCAGCATTTT
NA	TRBV9	TRBJ2-2	TRBD2	CASSSRLAGESGELFF	TGTGCCAGCAGCTCACGACTAGCGGGAGAATCGGGGGAGCTGTTTTTT
NA	TRBV30	TRBJ1-3	NA	CATLSASGNTIYF	TGTGCCACACTGAGCGCTTCTGGAAACACCATATATTTT
once	TRBV7-2	TRBJ2-7	TRBD1	CASSGQGASYEQYF	TGTGCCAGCAGCGGACAGGGGGCTTCCTACGAGCAGTACTTC
once	TRBV7-3	TRBJ2-3	TRBD2	CASSPTSGDSTDTQYF	TGTGCCAGCAGCCCGACTAGCGGGGACAGCACAGATACGCAGTATTTT
NA	TRBV12-5	TRBJ2-1	TRBD2	CASALGGSYNEQFF	TGTGCTAGTGCCTTGGGGGGGTCCTACAATGAGCAGTTCTTC
few	TRBV7-3	TRBJ2-1	NA	CASSLTRDEYNEQFF	TGTGCCAGCAGCTTAACGCGGGATGAGTACAATGAGCAGTTCTTC
NA	TRBV11-1	TRBJ2-5	NA	CASSTRPSGSRETQYF	TGTGCCAGCAGCACACGACCCTCAGGGTCTCGAGAGACCCAGTACTTC
NA	TRBV7-9	TRBJ2-1	TRBD2	CASSLPSGGLVVDEQFF	TGTGCCAGCAGCTTACCTAGCGGGGGGTTGGTGGTGGATGAGCAGTTCTTC
NA	TRBV28	TRBJ1-2	TRBD1	CASSLQGAFNYGYTF	TGTGCCAGCAGTCTACAGGGGGCGTTCAACTATGGCTACACCTTC